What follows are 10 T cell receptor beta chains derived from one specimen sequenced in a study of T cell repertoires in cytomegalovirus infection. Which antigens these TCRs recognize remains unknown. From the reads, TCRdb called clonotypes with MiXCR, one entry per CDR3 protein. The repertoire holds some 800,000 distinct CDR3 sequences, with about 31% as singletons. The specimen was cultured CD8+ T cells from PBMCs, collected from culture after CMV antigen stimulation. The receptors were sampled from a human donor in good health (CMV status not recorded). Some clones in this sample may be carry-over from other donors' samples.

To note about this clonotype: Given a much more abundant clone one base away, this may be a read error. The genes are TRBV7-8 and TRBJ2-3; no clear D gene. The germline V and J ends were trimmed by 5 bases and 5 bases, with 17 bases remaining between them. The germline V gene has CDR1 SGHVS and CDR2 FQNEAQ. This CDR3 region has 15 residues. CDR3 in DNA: TGTGCCAGCAGCCCCGATGGTATTAGTCGAGATACGCAGTATTTT. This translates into CASSPDGISRDTQYF.

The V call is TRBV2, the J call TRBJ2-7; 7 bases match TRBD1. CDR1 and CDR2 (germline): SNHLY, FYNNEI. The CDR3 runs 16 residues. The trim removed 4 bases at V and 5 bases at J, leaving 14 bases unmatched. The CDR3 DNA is TGTGCCAGCAGTGCTGACAGGGCTTCCCCATTACACGAGCAGTACGTC. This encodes CASSADRASPLHEQYV.

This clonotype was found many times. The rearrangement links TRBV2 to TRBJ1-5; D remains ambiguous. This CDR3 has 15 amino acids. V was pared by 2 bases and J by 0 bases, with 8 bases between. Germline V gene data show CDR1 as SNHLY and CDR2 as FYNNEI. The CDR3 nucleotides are TGTGCCAGCAGTGAATTGGGAGCTAGCAATCAGCCCCAGCATTTT. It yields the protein CASSELGASNQPQHF.

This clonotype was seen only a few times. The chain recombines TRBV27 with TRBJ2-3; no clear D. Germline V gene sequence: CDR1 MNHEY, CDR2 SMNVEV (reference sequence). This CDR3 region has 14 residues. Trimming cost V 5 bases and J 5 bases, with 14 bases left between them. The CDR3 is CASSVALQEDTQYF. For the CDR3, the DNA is TGTGCCAGCAGTGTGGCTCTCCAGGAAGATACGCAGTATTTT.

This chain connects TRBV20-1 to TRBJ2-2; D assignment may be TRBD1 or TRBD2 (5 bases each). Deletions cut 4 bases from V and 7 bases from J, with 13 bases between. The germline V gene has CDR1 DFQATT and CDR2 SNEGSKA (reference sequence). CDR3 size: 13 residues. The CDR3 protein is CSAITRDHGELFF. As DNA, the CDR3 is TGCAGTGCTATTACCAGGGACCACGGGGAGCTGTTTTTT.

The CDR3 region is CASARDLRNTEAFF. Written as DNA, the CDR3 is TGTGCCAGCGCCCGGGACCTACGGAACACTGAAGCTTTCTTT. The chain employs TRBV28 and TRBJ1-1, with TRBD1 as a possible D gene (5 bases). V dropped 8 bases and J dropped 1 base, with 14 bases sitting between them. Germline V gene data show CDR1 as MDHEN and CDR2 as SYDVKM. The CDR3 has 14 amino acids.

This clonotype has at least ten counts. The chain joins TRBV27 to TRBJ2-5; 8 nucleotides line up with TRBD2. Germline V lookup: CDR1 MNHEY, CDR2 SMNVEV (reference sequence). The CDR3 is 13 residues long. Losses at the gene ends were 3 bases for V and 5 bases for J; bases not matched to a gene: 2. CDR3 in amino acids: CASSFGGVETQYF. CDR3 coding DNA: TGTGCCAGCAGTTTCGGGGGGGTGGAGACCCAGTACTTC.

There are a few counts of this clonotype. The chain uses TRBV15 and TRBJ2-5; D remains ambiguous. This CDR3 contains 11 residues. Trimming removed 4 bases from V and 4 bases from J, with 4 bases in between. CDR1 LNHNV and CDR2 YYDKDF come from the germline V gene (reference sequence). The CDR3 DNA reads TGTGCCACCAGCACCGGAGAGACCCAGTACTTC. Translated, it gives CATSTGETQYF. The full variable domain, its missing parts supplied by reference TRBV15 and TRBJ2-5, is DAMVIQNPRYQVTQFGKPVTLSCSQTLNHNVMYWYQQKSSQAPKLLFHYYDKDFNNEADTPDNFQSRRPNTSFCFLDIRSPGLGDTAMYLCATSTGETQYFGPGTRLLVL.

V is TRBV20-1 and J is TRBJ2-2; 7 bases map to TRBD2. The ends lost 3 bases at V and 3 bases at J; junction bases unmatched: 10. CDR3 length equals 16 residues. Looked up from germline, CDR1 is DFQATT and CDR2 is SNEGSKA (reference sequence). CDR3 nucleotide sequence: TGCAGTGCTAGGAAAAAGCTCCGGGAGGACACCGGGGAGCTGTTTTTT. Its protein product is CSARKKLREDTGELFF.

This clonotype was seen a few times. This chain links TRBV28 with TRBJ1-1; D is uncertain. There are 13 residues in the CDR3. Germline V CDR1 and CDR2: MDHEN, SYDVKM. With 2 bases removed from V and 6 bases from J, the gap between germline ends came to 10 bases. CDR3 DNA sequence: TGTGCCAGCAGTTTAACGACACTCCCTGAAGCTTTCTTT. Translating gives CASSLTTLPEAFF.